This T cell receptor (beta chain) was identified during a study of cytomegalovirus exposure and HLA in healthy donors. This clone occurred once. Between the trimmed V and J ends, which lost 4 bases and 4 bases, there was a span of 20 bases. Germline-derived CDR1 and CDR2 are SGDLS and YYNGEE. The CDR3 runs 17 residues. The study ran its PCR with 60 Vbeta and 13 Jbeta primers. Repertoires were generated with immunoSEQ multiplex PCR, while TCRdb's copy carries only in-frame clones and drops some. The top ten clones hold about 0.25% of a sample with roughly 180,000 clones, approximately 84% of them seen once.

The sample taken for sequencing was PBMCs. This TCR was sampled from a boy between 5 and 17 years old in good health and CMV-seronegative. The chain is built from TRBV9 and TRBJ2-2, with D tentatively TRBD1 (5 bases). The CDR3 coding sequence is TGTGCCAGCAGCCCCTCGGCCCAGGGAAAAAGCACCGGGGAGCTGTTTTTT. Residues: CASSPSAQGKSTGELFF.